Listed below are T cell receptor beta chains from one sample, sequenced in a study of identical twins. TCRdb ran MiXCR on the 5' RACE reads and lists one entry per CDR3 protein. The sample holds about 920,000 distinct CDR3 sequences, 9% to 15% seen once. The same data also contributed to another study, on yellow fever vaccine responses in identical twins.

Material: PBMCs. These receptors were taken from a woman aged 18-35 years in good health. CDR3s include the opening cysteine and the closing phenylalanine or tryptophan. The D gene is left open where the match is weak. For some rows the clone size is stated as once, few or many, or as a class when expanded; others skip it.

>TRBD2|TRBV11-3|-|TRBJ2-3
TGTGCCAGCAGCCCCCGGACTAGCGGGGCCCCCACAGATACGCAGTATTTT
CASSPRTSGAPTDTQYF
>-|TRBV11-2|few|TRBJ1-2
TGTGCCAGCAGCTTAGTATCGGCAGGTGATGGCTACACCTTC
CASSLVSAGDGYTF
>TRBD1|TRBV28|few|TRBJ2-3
TGTGCCAGCACCTCCGACGAGGGGGCGGAAGATACGCAGTATTTT
CASTSDEGAEDTQYF
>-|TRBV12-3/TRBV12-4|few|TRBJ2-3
TGTGCCAGCAGTCGTAAATTGCGCTCTGATACGCAGTATTTT
CASSRKLRSDTQYF
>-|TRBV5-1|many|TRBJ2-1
TGTGCCAGCAGTTTAGGGGGGGGCCCTAATGAGCAGTTCTTC
CASSLGGGPNEQFF
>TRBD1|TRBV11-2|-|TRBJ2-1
TGTGCCAGCAGACCGACCGGGACAGGGAACCATGAGCAGTTCTTC
CASRPTGTGNHEQFF
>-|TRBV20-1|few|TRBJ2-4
TGCAGTGCTAGAGTGGAAGGTGGGGGCCGTTTGTACTTC
CSARVEGGGRLYF
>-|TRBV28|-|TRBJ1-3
TGTGCCAGCAGTTCCCCTAGCTCTGGAAACACCATATATTTT
CASSSPSSGNTIYF
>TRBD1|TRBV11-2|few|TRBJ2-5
TGTGCCAGCAGCTTAATCCCTGGACAGGCGGAGACCCAGTACTTC
CASSLIPGQAETQYF
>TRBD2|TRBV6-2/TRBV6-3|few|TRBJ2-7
TGTGCCAGCAGTTACGAGCGGGGCTACTACGAGCAGTACTTC
CASSYERGYYEQYF
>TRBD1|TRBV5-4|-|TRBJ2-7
TGTGCCAGCAGCAAGGACAGGGGGGCCTACGAGCAGTACTTC
CASSKDRGAYEQYF
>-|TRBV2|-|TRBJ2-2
TGTGCCAGCAGGACTGGGGCCGCCGGGGAGCTGTTTTTT
CASRTGAAGELFF
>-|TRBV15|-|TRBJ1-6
TGTGCCACCACACAGGAGTATAATTCACCCCTCCACTTT
CATTQEYNSPLHF
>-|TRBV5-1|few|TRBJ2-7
TGCGCCAGCAGCACCGACAGGGAGGTCTACGAGCAGTACTTC
CASSTDREVYEQYF
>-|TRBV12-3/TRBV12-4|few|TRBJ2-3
TGTGCCAGCAGTTTCAGGCAGCTAGCGAGAGATACGCAGTATTTT
CASSFRQLARDTQYF
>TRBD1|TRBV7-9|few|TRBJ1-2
TGTGCCAGCGGAACCCTCGACAGGGATGGCTACACCTTC
CASGTLDRDGYTF
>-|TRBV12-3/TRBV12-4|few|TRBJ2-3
TGTGCCAGCAGTTTAGATGGCAGGGAGGCAGATACGCAGTATTTT
CASSLDGREADTQYF
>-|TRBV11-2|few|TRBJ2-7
TGTGCCAGCAGCTTAGCCCTTCCCGGGACTTCCGAGCAGTACTTC
CASSLALPGTSEQYF
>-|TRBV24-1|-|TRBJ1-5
TGTGCCACCAACCACCATCAGCCCCAGCATTTT
CATNHHQPQHF
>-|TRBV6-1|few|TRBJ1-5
TGTGCCAGCAGTACAGGGCCGGGAGCGCCCCAGCATTTT
CASSTGPGAPQHF
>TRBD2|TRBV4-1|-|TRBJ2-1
TGCGCCAGCAGCCACTCAAGGACTAGCGGGTTCCCGAATGAGCAGTTCTTC
CASSHSRTSGFPNEQFF
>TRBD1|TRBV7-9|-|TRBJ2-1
TGTGCCAGCAGCTTAGGAGGGACAGGAGTACGCGATGAGCAGTTCTTC
CASSLGGTGVRDEQFF
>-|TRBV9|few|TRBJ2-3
TGTGCCAGCAGCGTAATTGGAGTCCCCCACACAACAGATACGCAGTATTTT
CASSVIGVPHTTDTQYF
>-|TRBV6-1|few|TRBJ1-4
TGTGCCAGCAGGCCGGGGGGTTCGGGTGAAAAACTGTTTTTT
CASRPGGSGEKLFF
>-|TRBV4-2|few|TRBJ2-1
TGTGCCAGCAGCTCACGATCCTACTCCCCTACGGGGCCCTACAATGAGCAGTTCTTC
CASSSRSYSPTGPYNEQFF
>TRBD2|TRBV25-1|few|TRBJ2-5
TGTGCCAGCAGCCCCCTGGGACTACTACAAGAGACCCAGTACTTC
CASSPLGLLQETQYF
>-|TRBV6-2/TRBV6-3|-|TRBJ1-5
TGTGCCAGCAGTCCCGGTGATCGGCCCCAGCATTTT
CASSPGDRPQHF
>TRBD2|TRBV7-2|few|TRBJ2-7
TGTGCCAGCAGCTTAGAAGAACTAGCGATCGACGAGCAGTACTTC
CASSLEELAIDEQYF
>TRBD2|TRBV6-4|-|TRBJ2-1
TGTGCCAGCAGTGCCTCGACTAGCCTTTCGGATGAGCAGTTCTTC
CASSASTSLSDEQFF
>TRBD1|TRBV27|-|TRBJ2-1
TGTGCCAGCAGTGCAGGGGGTCCAGGCAATGAGCAGTTCTTC
CASSAGGPGNEQFF
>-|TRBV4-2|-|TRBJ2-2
TGTGCCAGCAGCCAAGAGGGACGGGAGCTGACCGGGGAGCTGTTTTTT
CASSQEGRELTGELFF
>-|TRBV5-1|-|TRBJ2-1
TGCGCCAGCAGCTTGGAGAGACCCTCCTACAATGAGCAGTTCTTC
CASSLERPSYNEQFF
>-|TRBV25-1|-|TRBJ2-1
TGTGCCAGCAGTCGAAATGGCCTTCAGTTCTTC
CASSRNGLQFF
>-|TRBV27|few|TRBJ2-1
TGTGCCAGCAGTTCCCGGGACTTAGCCTACAATGAGCAGTTCTTC
CASSSRDLAYNEQFF
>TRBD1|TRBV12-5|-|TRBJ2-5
TGTGCTAGTGGTTTGGGACCGAAGACAGGGCGGTTAGAGACCCAGTACTTC
CASGLGPKTGRLETQYF
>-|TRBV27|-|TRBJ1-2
TGTGCCAGCAGTCCGGACAGTCTGCATGGCTACACCTTC
CASSPDSLHGYTF
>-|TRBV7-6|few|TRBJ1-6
TGTGCCAGCAGCTTGTATGGGGGGGATTCACCCCTCCACTTT
CASSLYGGDSPLHF
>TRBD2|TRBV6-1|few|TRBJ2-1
TGTGCCAGCAACCTAGCGGGAGTTCAGTTCTTC
CASNLAGVQFF
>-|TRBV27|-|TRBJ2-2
TGTGCCAGCAGTTTAAGGTGGCTAGGCAACACCGGGGAGCTGTTTTTT
CASSLRWLGNTGELFF
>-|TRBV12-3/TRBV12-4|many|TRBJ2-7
TGTGCCAGCTCCAGGGACACCTACGAGCAGTACTTC
CASSRDTYEQYF
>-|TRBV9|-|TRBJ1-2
TGTGCCAGCAGCGTAGTGGGTGAAAGCTATGGCTACACCTTC
CASSVVGESYGYTF
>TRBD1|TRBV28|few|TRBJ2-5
TGTGCCAGCAGTTTGACCACGGGACAGTCCCAAGAGACCCAGTACTTC
CASSLTTGQSQETQYF
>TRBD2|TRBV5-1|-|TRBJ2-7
TGCGCCAGCAGCTTGGCGGGTAGCGGGCCAACCTACGAGCAGTACTTC
CASSLAGSGPTYEQYF
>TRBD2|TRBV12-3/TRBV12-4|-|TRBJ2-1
TGTGCCAGTTCTAGCGGGAGTAATGAGCAGTTCTTC
CASSSGSNEQFF
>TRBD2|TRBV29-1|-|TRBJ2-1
TGCAGCGTTGGGCGGTGGACTAGCGTTAACAATGAGCAGTTCTTC
CSVGRWTSVNNEQFF
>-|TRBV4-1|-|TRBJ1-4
TGCGCCAGCAGCCAAACTCACAGTCCCGCGGCAGAAAAACTGTTTTTT
CASSQTHSPAAEKLFF
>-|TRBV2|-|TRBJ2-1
TGTGCCAGCAGGAGACAGGATTTTTCCTACAATGAGCAGTTCTTC
CASRRQDFSYNEQFF
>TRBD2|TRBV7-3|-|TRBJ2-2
TGTGCCAGCAGCTTAAAGGCGGGAGGGCCGGCCGGGGAGCTGTTTTTT
CASSLKAGGPAGELFF
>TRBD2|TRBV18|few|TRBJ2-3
TGTGCCAGCTCAACGCGGGAGGATACGCAGTATTTT
CASSTREDTQYF
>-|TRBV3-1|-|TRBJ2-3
TGTGCCAGCAGCCAAGAGACGGGAGTGGTAGATACGCAGTATTTT
CASSQETGVVDTQYF
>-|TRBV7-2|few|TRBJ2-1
TGTGCCAGCAGCACCTCAACAGGGAATCGGGGTGAGCAGTTCTTC
CASSTSTGNRGEQFF
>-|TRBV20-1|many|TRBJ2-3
TGCAGTGCTAGGGACTTAGATACGCAGTATTTT
CSARDLDTQYF